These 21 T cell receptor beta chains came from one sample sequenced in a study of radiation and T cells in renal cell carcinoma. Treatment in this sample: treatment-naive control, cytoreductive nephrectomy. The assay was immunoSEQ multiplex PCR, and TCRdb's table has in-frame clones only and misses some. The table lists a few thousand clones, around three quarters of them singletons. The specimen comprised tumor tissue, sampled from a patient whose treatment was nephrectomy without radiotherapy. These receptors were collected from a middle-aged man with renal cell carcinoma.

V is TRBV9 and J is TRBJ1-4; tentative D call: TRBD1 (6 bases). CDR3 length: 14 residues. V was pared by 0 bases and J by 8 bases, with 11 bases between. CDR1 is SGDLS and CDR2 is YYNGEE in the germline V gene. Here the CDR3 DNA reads TGTGCCAGCAGCGTAGGAGGGGGATCAGAAAAACTGTTTTTT. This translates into CASSVGGGSEKLFF.

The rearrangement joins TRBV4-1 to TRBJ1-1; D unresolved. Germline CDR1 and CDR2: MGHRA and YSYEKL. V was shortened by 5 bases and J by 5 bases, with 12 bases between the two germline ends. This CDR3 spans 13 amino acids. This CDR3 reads CASSMGLETEAFF. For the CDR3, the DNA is TGCGCCAGCAGCATGGGATTGGAAACTGAAGCTTTCTTT.

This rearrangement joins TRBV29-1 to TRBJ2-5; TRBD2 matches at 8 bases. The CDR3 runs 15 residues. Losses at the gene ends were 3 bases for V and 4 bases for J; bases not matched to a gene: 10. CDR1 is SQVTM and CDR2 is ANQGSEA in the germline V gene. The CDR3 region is CSVDPGREAGETQYF. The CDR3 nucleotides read TGCAGCGTTGATCCAGGGCGGGAGGCGGGAGAGACCCAGTACTTC.

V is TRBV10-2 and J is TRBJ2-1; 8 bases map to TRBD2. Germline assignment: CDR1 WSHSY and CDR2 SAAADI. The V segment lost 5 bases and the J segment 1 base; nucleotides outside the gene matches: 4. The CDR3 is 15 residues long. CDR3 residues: CASSIAGSSYNEQFF. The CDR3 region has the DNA TGCGCCAGCAGTATAGCGGGATCATCCTACAATGAGCAGTTCTTC.

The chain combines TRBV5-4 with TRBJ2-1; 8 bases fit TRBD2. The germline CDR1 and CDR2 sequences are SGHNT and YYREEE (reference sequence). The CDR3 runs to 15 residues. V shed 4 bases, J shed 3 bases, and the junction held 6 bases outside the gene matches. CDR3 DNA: TGTGCCAGCAGCCCCGGGGGGACTAGCTACAATGAGCAGTTCTTC. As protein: CASSPGGTSYNEQFF.

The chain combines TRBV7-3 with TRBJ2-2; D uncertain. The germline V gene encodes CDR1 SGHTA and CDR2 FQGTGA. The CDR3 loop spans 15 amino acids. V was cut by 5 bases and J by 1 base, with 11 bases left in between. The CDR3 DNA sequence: TGTGCCAGCAGCCCGTATGGACGGAACACCGGGGAGCTGTTTTTT. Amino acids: CASSPYGRNTGELFF. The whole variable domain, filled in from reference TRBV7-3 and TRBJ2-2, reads GAGVSQTPSNKVTEKGKYVELRCDPISGHTALYWYRQSLGQGPEFLIYFQGTGAADDSGLPNDRFFAVRPEGSVSTLKIQRTERGDSAVYLCASSPYGRNTGELFFGEGSRLTVL.

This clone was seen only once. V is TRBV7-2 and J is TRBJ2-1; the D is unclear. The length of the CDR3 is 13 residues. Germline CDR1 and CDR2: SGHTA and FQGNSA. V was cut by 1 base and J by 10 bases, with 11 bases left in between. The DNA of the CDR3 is TGTGCCAGCAGCTTAGGAGGCAGTCCCGAGCAGTTCTTC. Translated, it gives CASSLGGSPEQFF.

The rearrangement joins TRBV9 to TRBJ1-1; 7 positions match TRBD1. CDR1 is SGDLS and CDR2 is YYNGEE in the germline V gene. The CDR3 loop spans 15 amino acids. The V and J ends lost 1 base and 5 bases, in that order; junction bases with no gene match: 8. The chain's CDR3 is CASSVSEGAYTEAFF. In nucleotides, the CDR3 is TGTGCCAGCAGCGTAAGCGAGGGGGCTTATACTGAAGCTTTCTTT.

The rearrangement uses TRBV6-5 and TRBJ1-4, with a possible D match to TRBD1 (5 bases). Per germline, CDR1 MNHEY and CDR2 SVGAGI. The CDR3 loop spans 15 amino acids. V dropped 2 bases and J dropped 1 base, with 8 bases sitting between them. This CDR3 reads CASSYGGGTNEKLFF. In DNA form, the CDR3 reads TGTGCCAGCAGTTACGGGGGTGGAACTAATGAAAAACTGTTTTTT.

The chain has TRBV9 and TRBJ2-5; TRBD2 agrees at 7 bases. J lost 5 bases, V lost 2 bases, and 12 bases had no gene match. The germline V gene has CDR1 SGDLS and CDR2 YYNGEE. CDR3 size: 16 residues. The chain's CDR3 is CASSVTPGGRSETQYF. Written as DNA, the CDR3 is TGTGCCAGCAGCGTCACCCCCGGCGGGAGATCGGAGACCCAGTACTTC.

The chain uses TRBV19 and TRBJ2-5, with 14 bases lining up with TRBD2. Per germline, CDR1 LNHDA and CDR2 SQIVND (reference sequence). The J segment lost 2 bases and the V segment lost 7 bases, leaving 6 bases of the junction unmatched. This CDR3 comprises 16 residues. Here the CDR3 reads CASKGGTSGSQETQYF. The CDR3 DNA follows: TGTGCCAGTAAGGGCGGGACTAGCGGGAGTCAAGAGACCCAGTACTTC.

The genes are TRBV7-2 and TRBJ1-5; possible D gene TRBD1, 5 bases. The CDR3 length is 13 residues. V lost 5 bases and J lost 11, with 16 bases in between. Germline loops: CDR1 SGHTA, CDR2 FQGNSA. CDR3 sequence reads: CASSPQTQGAQHF. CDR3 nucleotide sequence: TGTGCCAGCAGCCCCCAAACCCAGGGAGCCCAGCATTTT.

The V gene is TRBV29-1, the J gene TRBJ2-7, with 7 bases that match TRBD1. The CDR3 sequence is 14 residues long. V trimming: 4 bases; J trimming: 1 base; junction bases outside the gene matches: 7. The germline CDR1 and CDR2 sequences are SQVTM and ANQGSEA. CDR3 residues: CSVGWDRGSYEQYF. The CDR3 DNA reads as TGCAGCGTTGGGTGGGACAGAGGATCCTACGAGCAGTACTTC.

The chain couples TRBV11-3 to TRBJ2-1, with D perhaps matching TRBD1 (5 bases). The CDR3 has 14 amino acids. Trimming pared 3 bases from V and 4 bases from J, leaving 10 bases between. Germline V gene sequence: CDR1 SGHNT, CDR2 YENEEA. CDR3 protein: CASSFTGRYNEQFF. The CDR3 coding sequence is TGTGCCAGCAGCTTCACAGGCCGATACAATGAGCAGTTCTTC.

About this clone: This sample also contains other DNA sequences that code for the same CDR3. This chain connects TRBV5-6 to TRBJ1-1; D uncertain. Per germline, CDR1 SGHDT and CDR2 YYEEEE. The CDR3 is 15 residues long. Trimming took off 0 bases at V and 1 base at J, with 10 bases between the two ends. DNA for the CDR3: TGTGCCAGCAGCTTGGGGCTGGGTGGGAACACTGAAGCTTTCTTT. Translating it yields CASSLGLGGNTEAFF. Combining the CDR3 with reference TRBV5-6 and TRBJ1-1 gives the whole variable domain DAGVTQSPTHLIKTRGQQVTLRCSPKSGHDTVSWYQQALGQGPQFIFQYYEEEERQRGNFPDRFSGHQFPNYSSELNVNALLLGDSALYLCASSLGLGGNTEAFFGQGTRLTVV.

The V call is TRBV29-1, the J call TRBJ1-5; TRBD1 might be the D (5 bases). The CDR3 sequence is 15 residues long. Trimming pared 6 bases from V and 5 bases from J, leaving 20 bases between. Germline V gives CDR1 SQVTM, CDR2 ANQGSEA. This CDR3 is CSVLDEGHGHQPQHF. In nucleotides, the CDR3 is TGCAGCGTCCTAGACGAGGGGCACGGACATCAGCCCCAGCATTTT.

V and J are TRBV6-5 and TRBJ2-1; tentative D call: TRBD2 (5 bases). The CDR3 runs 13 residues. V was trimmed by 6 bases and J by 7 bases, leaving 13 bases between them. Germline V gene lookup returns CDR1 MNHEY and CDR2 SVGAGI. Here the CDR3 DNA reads TGTGCCAGCAGAGGGAGCATCTCGAATGAGCAGTTCTTC. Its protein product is CASRGSISNEQFF.

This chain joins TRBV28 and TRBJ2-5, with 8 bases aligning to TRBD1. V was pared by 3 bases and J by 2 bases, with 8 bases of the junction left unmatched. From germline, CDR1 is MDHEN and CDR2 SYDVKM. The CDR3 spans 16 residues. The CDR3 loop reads CASSLGETGEQETQYF. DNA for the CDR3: TGTGCCAGCAGTTTGGGGGAGACAGGGGAACAAGAGACCCAGTACTTC.

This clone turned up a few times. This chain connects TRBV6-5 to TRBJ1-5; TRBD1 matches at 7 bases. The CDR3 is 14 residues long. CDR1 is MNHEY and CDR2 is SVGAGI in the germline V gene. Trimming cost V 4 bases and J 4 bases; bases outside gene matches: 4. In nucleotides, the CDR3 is TGTGCCAGCAGTTCCGGACAGGCGAATCAGCCCCAGCATTTT. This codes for CASSSGQANQPQHF.

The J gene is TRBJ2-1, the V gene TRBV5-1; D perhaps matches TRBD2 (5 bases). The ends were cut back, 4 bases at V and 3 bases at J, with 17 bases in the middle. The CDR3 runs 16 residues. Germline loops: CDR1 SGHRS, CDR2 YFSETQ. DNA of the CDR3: TGCGCCAGCAGCCTGACGGGGTTAGGAGGCTACAATGAGCAGTTCTTC. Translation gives CASSLTGLGGYNEQFF.

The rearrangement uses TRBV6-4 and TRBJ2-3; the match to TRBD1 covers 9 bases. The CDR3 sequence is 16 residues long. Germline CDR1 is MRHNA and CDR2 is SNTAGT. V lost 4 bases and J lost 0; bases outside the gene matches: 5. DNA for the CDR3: TGTGCCAGCAGTGTTACAGGGGGCGTGAGCACAGATACGCAGTATTTT. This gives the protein CASSVTGGVSTDTQYF.